This TCR beta chain derives from a study of T cell responses to AZD1222 COVID-19 vaccine (dated by TCRdb to about 2021). Notes on the research overall: A total of roughly 240 trial participants underwent TCR sequencing, of whom about 210 received two doses of AZD1222 and about 25 received two doses of the MenACWY control vaccine. Enrollment into the trials was organized by age into subgroups of 18-55, 56-69 and 70-plus years, and those subgroups contained about 150, 27 and 61 TCR-sequenced participants, respectively. Overall study results and their limits: Participants were mostly white British, with more females than males. The authors suggested clonal diversity may have been underestimated. After two AZD1222 doses, both the breadth and the depth of spike-specific TCRs were significantly higher than at day 0 and than in MenACWY recipients. Because no day 14 peak-response samples were available, repertoires were characterized only after the peak T cell response. Conclusions about previously exposed vaccinees were limited because only 6 or 7 AZD1222 recipients were SARS-CoV-2 seropositive at baseline. In the small 56-69-year group, the increase in depth fell short of significance, most likely because of low power. Reportedly, almost half of the unique spike-specific TCRs recognized epitopes lying outside the regions that are mutated in the B.1.351 and B.1.1.7 variants. The vaccine-associated CD4 TCRs covered the entire spike protein, and the dominant responses fell in regions 160-218 and 743-854.

In light of the paper, this sample's time point label describes: about 28 days (+/-7) after the second vaccine dose. AZD1222 recipients given second doses at about 4 weeks or at about 12 weeks were pooled, since spike-specific TCR depth and breadth were not found to differ between the two schedules. Vaccinee samples were obtained from the UK trials COV001 and COV002, which included a single-blind randomized controlled phase 2/3 trial of AZD1222 (ChAdOx1 nCoV-19) in healthy adults. For TCRbeta chain sequencing, PBMC samples from trial participants were taken at day 0 and at day 28 after the second dose. This clone was counted between two and nine times. Its antigen is currently not known. No much larger clone is present one base from it, and per-base qualities are unavailable. The CDR3 runs 16 residues from the cysteine to the phenylalanine. This entry keeps only the CDR3 DNA: 48 bases, framed from base 1. Here V drops 7 bases and J drops 7 bases, and the junction holds 14 bases not matched to any gene. Per the germline V gene, SGHVS is the CDR1 and FQNEAQ is the CDR2.

The CDR3 regions of human TCRbeta chains were subjected to immunosequencing. On the study's bioinformatics: Repertoire TCRs were matched against a reference library of SARS-CoV-2-specific TCRs generated with the MIRA antigen-specificity platform. Breadth was defined as the fraction of unique TCRs that were SARS-CoV-2-associated, and depth was defined as the fraction of total T cells that were SARS-CoV-2-associated. Using the MIRA data, every spike-specific TCR was mapped to the spike region that the TCR reacted to and assigned to either a CD4 or a CD8 class. Log10-transformed breadth and depth values were compared by one-way ANOVA with Sidak's multiple comparisons tests. In its TCRdb copy, this immuneACCESS table keeps in-frame sequences only and misses some clones. Where compared with another copy, unresolved V genes explain less than half of these, and the others have no known cause. The DNA was the basis for D and trimming; V, J and clone size are from that table. In all, the sample holds tens of thousands of clones, and around 86% of those were seen once. The ten largest clones capture roughly 18% of the sample.

Sequenced here: peripheral blood, sampled 28 days after the second AZD1222 dose. The receptor comes from an adult who received the AZD1222 COVID-19 vaccine. Recombination joined TRBV7-8 with TRBJ2-1, with TRBD2 matching 9 junction bases. The CDR3 reads CASIKSLAGAANEQFF. Read as DNA, the sequence is TGTGCCAGCATCAAATCCTTAGCGGGGGCAGCAAATGAGCAGTTCTTC.